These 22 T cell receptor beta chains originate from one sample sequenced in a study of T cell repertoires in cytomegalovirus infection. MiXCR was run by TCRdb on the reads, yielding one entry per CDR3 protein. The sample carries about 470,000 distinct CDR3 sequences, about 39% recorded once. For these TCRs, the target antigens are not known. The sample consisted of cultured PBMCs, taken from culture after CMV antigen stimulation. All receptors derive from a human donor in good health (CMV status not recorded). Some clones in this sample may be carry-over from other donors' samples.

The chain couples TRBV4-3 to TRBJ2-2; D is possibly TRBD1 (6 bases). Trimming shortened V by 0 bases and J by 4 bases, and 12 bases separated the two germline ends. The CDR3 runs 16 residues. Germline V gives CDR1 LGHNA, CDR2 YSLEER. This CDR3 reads CASSQDPRGATGELFF. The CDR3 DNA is TGCGCCAGCAGCCAAGATCCCAGGGGTGCCACCGGGGAGCTGTTTTTT.

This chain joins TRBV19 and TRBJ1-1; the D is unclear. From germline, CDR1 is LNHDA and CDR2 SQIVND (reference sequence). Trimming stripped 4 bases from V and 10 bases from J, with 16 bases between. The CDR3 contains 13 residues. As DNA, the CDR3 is TGTGCCAGTAGTAGTACCCTCGGAGCCGGAGCTTTCTTT. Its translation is CASSSTLGAGAFF.

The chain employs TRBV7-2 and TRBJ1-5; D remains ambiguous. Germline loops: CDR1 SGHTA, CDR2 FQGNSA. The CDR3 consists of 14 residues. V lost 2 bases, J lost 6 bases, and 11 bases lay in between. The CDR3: CASSLRRAGQPQHF. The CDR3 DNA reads TGTGCCAGCAGCTTAAGAAGGGCCGGTCAGCCCCAGCATTTT.

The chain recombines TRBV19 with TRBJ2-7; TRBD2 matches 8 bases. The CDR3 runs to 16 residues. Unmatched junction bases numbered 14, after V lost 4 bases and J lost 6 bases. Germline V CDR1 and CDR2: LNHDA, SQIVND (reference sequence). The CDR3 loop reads CASSTTGGGAAGEQYF. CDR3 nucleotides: TGTGCCAGTAGTACAACCGGGGGGGGCGCAGCGGGCGAGCAGTACTTC.

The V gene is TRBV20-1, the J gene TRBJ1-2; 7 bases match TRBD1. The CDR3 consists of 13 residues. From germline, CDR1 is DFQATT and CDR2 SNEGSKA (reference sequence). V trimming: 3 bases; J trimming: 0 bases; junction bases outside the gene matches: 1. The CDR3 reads CSASGQANYGYTF. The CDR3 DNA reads TGCAGTGCTAGTGGACAGGCTAACTATGGCTACACCTTC.

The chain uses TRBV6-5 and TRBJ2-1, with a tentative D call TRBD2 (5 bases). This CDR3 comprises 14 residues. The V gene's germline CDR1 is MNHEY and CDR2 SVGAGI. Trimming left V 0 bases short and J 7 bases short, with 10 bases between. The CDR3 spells CASSYSRGVNEQFF. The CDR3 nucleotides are TGTGCCAGCAGTTACTCTCGGGGAGTGAATGAGCAGTTCTTC.

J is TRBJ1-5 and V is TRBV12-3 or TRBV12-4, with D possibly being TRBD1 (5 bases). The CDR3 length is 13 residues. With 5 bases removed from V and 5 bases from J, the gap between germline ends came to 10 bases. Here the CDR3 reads CASSVDSYQPQHF. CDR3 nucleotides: TGTGCCAGCAGTGTAGACAGCTATCAGCCCCAGCATTTT.

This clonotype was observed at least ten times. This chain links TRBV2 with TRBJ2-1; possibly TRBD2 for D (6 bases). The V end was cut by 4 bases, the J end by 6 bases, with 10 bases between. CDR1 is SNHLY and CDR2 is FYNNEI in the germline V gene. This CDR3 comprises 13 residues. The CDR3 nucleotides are TGTGCCAGCAGTGGGGACTGGGCCAATGAGCAGTTCTTC. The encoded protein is CASSGDWANEQFF.

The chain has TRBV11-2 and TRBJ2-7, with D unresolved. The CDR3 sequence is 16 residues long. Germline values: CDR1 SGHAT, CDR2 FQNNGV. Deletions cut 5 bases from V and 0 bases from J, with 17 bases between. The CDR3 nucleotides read TGTGCCAGCAGCCCGCTGACCCGGCGGAGCTCCTACGAGCAGTACTTC. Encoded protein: CASSPLTRRSSYEQYF.

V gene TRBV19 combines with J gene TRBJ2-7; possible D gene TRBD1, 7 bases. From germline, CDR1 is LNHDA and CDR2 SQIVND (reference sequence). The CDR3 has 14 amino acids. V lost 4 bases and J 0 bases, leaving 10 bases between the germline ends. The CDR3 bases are TGTGCCAGTAGTACAGGGGGGCCCTCCTACGAGCAGTACTTC. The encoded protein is CASSTGGPSYEQYF.

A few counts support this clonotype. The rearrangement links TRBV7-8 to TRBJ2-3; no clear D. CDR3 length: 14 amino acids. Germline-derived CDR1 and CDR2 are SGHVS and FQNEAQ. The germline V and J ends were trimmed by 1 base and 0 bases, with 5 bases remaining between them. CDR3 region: CASSLEHSTDTQYF. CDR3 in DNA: TGTGCCAGCAGCTTAGAACATAGCACAGATACGCAGTATTTT.

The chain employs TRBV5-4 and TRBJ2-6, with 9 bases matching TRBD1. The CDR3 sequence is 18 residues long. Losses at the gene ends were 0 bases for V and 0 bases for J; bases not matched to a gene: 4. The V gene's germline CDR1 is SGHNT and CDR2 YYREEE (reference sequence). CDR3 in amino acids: CASSLGQGVSSGANVLTF. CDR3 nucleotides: TGTGCCAGCAGCTTGGGACAGGGGGTTAGCTCTGGGGCCAACGTCCTGACTTTC.

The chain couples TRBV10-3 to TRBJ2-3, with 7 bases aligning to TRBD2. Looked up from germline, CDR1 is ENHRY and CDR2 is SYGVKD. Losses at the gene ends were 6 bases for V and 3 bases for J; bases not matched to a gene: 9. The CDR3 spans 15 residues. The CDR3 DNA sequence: TGTGCCATCAGGGGGTGGGGGACTACGACAGATACGCAGTATTTT. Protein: CAIRGWGTTTDTQYF.

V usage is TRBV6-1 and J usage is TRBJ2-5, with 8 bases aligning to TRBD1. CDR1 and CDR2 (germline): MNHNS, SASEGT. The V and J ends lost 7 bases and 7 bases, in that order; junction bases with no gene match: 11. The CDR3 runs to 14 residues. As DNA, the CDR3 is TGTGCCAGCACTTACAGGACAGGGATCGGGACCCAGTACTTC. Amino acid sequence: CASTYRTGIGTQYF.

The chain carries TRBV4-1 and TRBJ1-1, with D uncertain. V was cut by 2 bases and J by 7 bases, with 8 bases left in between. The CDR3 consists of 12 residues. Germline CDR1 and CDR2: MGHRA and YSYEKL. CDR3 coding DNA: TGCGCCAGCAGCCAACCCGGAGTTGAAGCTTTCTTT. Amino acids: CASSQPGVEAFF.

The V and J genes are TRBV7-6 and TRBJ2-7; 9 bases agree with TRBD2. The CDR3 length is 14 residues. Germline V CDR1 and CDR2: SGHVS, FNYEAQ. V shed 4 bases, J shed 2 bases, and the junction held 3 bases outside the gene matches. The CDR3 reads CASSSLAGAYEQYF. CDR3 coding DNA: TGTGCCAGCAGCTCACTAGCGGGCGCCTACGAGCAGTACTTC.

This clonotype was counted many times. For the CDR3, the DNA is TGTGCCAGCAGCTTAGACGGGAACTCCTACAATGAGCAGTTCTTC. Translated: CASSLDGNSYNEQFF. The chain uses TRBV7-2 and TRBJ2-1, with D perhaps TRBD2 (5 bases). Germline lookup yields CDR1 SGHTA and CDR2 FQGNSA. The CDR3 covers 15 residues. V was pared by 1 base and J by 0 bases, with 7 bases between.

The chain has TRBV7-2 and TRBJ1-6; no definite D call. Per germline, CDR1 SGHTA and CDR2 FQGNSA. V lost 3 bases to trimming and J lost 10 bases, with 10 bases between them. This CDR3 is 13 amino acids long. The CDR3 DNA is TGTGCCAGCAGCTTCGCCCTGCAATCACCCCTCCACTTT. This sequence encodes CASSFALQSPLHF.

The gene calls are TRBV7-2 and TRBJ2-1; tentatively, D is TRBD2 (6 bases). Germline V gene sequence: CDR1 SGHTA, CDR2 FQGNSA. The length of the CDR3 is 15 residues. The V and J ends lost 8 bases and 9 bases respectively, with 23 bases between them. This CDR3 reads CASRKPPGEASEQFF. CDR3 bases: TGTGCCAGCCGAAAGCCACCGGGGGAGGCCAGTGAGCAGTTCTTC.

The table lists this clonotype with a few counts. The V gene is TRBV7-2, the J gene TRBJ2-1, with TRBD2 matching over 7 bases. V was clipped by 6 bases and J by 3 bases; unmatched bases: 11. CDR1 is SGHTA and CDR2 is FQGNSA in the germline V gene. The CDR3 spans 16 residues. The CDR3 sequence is CASSPGRGGDYNEQFF. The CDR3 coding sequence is TGTGCCAGCAGTCCAGGGCGCGGGGGAGACTACAATGAGCAGTTCTTC.

CDR3 bases: TGTGCCAGCAGCTTCTTAGCGGGAGGGCCGGTTGTCTACGAGCAGTACTTC. This encodes CASSFLAGGPVVYEQYF. The chain carries TRBV11-2 and TRBJ2-7, with 11 nucleotides matching TRBD2. V gave up 3 bases and J gave up 3 bases; unmatched junction bases: 10. The germline gives CDR1 SGHAT, CDR2 FQNNGV. This CDR3 is 17 amino acids long. Full variable domain (rest looked up from reference TRBV11-2 and TRBJ2-7): EAGVAQSPRYKIIEKRQSVAFWCNPISGHATLYWYQQILGQGPKLLIQFQNNGVVDDSQLPKDRFSAERLKGVDSTLKIQPAKLEDSAVYLCASSFLAGGPVVYEQYFGPGTRLTVT.

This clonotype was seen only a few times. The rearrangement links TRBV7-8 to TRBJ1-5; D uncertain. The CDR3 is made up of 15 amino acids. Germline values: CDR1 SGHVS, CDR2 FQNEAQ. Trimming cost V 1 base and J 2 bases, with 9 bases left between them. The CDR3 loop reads CASSLGGHGNQPQHF. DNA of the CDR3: TGTGCCAGCAGCTTAGGAGGGCATGGCAATCAGCCCCAGCATTTT. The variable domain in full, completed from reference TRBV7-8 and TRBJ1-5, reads GAGVSQSPRYKVAKRGQDVALRCDPISGHVSLFWYQQALGQGPEFLTYFQNEAQLDKSGLPSDRFFAERPEGSVSTLKIQRTQQEDSAVYLCASSLGGHGNQPQHFGDGTRLSIL.